The clone carrying this T cell receptor (beta chain) has at least ten counts. This entry is derived from a study of HIV-infected children after antiretroviral therapy interruption. The treatment here: PENTA 11 planned treatment interruption arm or continuous ART arm. The CDR3 is 13 residues long. V gave up 5 bases and J gave up 2 bases, with 13 bases separating them. The germline CDR1 and CDR2 sequences are GTSNPN and SVGIG (reference sequence). RNA-based 3' RACE libraries used unique molecular identifiers. TCRdb reanalysed the 3' RACE reads using MiXCR and keeps one entry per CDR3 protein. The sample lists around 16,000 distinct CDR3 sequences; approximately 3.6% were seen once.

This chain connects TRBV30 to TRBJ2-7; D not certain. This sample comprised CD45RA+ CD4+ T cells from PBMCs, obtained from a donor given antiretroviral therapy, either interrupted or continuous. Subset indicated: naive CD4+ CD45RA+ CD45RO- T cells. This TCR came from a child aged 2-17 years with HIV. In DNA form, the CDR3 reads TGTGCCTGGGGTCGGGTAGCCCCCTACGAGCAGTACTTC. Protein product: CAWGRVAPYEQYF.